This TCR beta chain was sequenced during a study of PD-L1 blockade in urothelial cancer (dated 2017 in TCRdb). Background on the whole study: All patients started therapy around 2014 and received atezolizumab 1,200 mg intravenously every 3 weeks. About 90% of the roughly 29 patients were identified as males with urothelial cancer of bladder origin, and a prior smoking history was reported by 18 of 29 patients. Patients had an ECOG performance status of 0 or 1 and had received between 0 and 3 prior chemotherapy regimens. Blood samples were analyzed at two time points: 3 weeks after treatment start (second dose) and 6 weeks after treatment start. Blood samples gave a median of around 140,000 T cells and 80,000 to 95,000 unique TCRs, with a median clonality of about 0.078. An exploratory multi-omic analysis was conducted of the somatic, immune and clinical correlates of response to PD-L1 blockade with atezolizumab in urothelial cancer. Pretreatment tumor samples, along with matched peripheral blood collected serially before and after atezolizumab treatment, underwent TCR sequencing. Durable clinical benefit was defined as a progression-free survival longer than 6 months, and TCR features were additionally tested against progression-free survival and overall survival. Whole exome sequencing and RNA sequencing of pretreatment tumors were performed alongside TCR sequencing in the same patients. Durable clinical benefit was achieved by nine patients and was not achieved by 20 patients. Pretreatment blood TCR-seq was available for about 28 patients, at least one posttreatment blood collection was obtained for some 24 patients, and tumor TCR-seq was available for some 24 patients.

A total of 29 patients with locally advanced or metastatic urothelial carcinoma, treated at Memorial Sloan Kettering on a trial protocol, made up the cohort. Peripheral blood mononuclear cells were collected from each patient pretreatment and during treatment, giving between 1 and 8 total time points per patient. The Qiagen DNeasy Blood extraction kit was used to purify genomic DNA from total PBMCs and tumor samples. PBMCs were collected pretreatment and during treatment, and were isolated and stored as previously described. Overall results and qualifications from the work: Because of the small sample size (n ≈ 29) and the many exploratory analyses performed, the results are intended to be regarded as hypothesis-generating. Among patients with durable benefit, tumor-associated TCR clones showed greater expansion in peripheral blood 3 weeks after treatment started (n = 22, p = 0.022). A pretreatment peripheral blood TCR clonality below the median was linked to improved progression-free and overall survival.

The CDR3 holds 17 amino acids from the cysteine to the phenylalanine. This entry keeps only the CDR3 DNA: 51 bases, framed from base 1. Note on this clone: Its antigen is unknown. Base qualities were left out, and no much larger clone turns up one base away.

Each PCR received spiked-in synthetic TCR analog templates so that absolute template abundance could be estimated from read counts. TCRbeta CDR3 regions were amplified from genomic DNA with bias-controlled V and J gene primers using the immunoSEQ assay. Rearranged TCRbeta segments were sequenced at approximately 20X coverage. The original pipeline was this. Sequencing errors were corrected by clustering and CDR3s were annotated against IMGT to assign V, D and J genes. Only productive TCRbeta rearrangements were used in downstream analyses, excluding out-of-frame or stop-codon sequences. Clonality was computed as one minus Shannon entropy normalized by the log of the number of unique productive sequences. Clones differing between time points or between blood and tumor were identified using Fisher's exact test with Benjamini-Hochberg correction, with an adjusted p below 0.01 applied as the threshold. TCRdb holds this immuneACCESS table with in-frame rearrangements only. Some clones are missing; in checked studies, unresolved V genes explain under half, and the rest has no known cause. Clone size and the V and J calls come from that table; the DNA yielded D and trimming. The sample table lists over 50,000 clones, around 84% of them with a count of one. Roughly 2.9% of the sample is taken by the ten largest.

The V and J segments used are TRBV21-1 and TRBJ2-7; TRBD2, the D gene given by the table, was not confirmed from the DNA. TRBV21-1 is shown as a pseudogene. The TCR was taken from a man aged 45 to 65 with urothelial cancer. Here the sequenced sample was PBMCs, taken around atezolizumab (anti-PD-L1) treatment. In nucleotide form, the sequence is TGTGCCAGCAGCACAAACGGTGGGACTGACGACCTGTACGAGCAGTACTTC. Translation gives CASSTNGGTDDLYEQYF.